The rows below give T cell receptor beta chains drawn from one sample of a study of T cells in localized non-small cell lung cancer. The data were produced by immunoSEQ multiplex PCR, yet TCRdb's version contains in-frame clones alone and is incomplete. The repertoire has 25,000 to 30,000 clones, around 90% of them found once; the top ten carry 2.5% to 3%. Source: peripheral blood, taken before any cancer treatment. These receptor sequences come from a woman aged 18-50 years with stage I lung adenocarcinoma. Both conserved end residues are part of each CDR3. D genes are given only for firm matches. Expanded clones get a size class; other rows say once, few or many, or leave the size out.

D	V	size	J	CDR3	DNA
.	TRBV18	once	TRBJ2-1	CASSPSVRGGNEQFF	TGTGCCAGCTCACCCAGCGTCAGGGGGGGCAATGAGCAGTTCTTC
TRBD1	TRBV5-8	.	TRBJ1-5	CASSLEDRGPNQPQHF	TGTGCCAGCAGCTTGGAGGACAGGGGACCCAATCAGCCCCAGCATTTT
.	TRBV28	.	TRBJ2-5	CASSPIPRKETQETQYF	TGTGCCAGCAGCCCAATCCCACGTAAAGAGACCCAAGAGACCCAGTACTTC
.	TRBV28	.	TRBJ2-7	CASSNLTGAYEQYF	TGTGCCAGCAGTAACCTGACAGGTGCTTACGAGCAGTACTTC
TRBD2	TRBV11-3	.	TRBJ2-3	CASSTIAGRDTQYF	TGTGCCAGCAGCACTATAGCGGGGAGAGATACGCAGTATTTT
.	TRBV27	.	TRBJ1-1	CASSRAVLNTEAFF	TGTGCCAGCAGTCGGGCGGTGTTGAACACTGAAGCTTTCTTT
.	TRBV21-1	.	TRBJ2-1	CASSHRVSYNEQFF	TGTGCCAGCAGCCACAGAGTTTCCTACAATGAGCAGTTCTTC
.	TRBV7-9	few	TRBJ1-1	CASTNQGGTEAFF	TGTGCCAGCACCAATCAGGGAGGAACTGAAGCTTTCTTT
.	TRBV7-2	once	TRBJ1-1	CASSPRPLANTEAFF	TGTGCCAGCAGCCCGAGACCCCTTGCTAACACTGAAGCTTTCTTT
.	TRBV9	.	TRBJ1-2	CASSGTEAGYTF	TGTGCCAGCAGCGGGACAGAGGCTGGCTACACCTTC
.	TRBV30	.	TRBJ2-5	CAWSPVGSYYGPQETQYF	TGTGCCTGGAGCCCGGTGGGTTCTTACTACGGCCCGCAAGAGACCCAGTACTTC
TRBD2	TRBV5-4	few	TRBJ2-7	CASSFGGSFSRYEQYF	TGTGCCAGCAGCTTCGGCGGGAGTTTCTCCCGCTACGAGCAGTACTTC
.	TRBV7-9	once	TRBJ2-7	CASSPRVAVSYEQYF	TGTGCCAGCAGCCCCCGGGTAGCGGTCTCCTACGAGCAGTACTTC
.	TRBV28	.	TRBJ1-1	CASTSPATPNTEAFF	TGTGCCAGCACCTCCCCTGCCACCCCGAACACTGAAGCTTTCTTT
TRBD1	TRBV19	.	TRBJ2-1	CASSTSRQGSYNEQFF	TGTGCCAGTAGTACCTCTCGACAGGGGTCCTACAATGAGCAGTTCTTC
.	TRBV7-2	.	TRBJ2-1	CASSSPPNEQFF	TGTGCCAGCAGCTCCCCTCCCAATGAGCAGTTCTTC
.	TRBV14	.	TRBJ2-7	CASSARSEQYF	TGTGCCAGCAGCGCCCGCTCAGAGCAGTACTTC
TRBD2	TRBV4-1	.	TRBJ2-4	CASSPGIPGGGNIQYF	TGCGCCAGCAGCCCCGGGATCCCCGGGGGGGGAAACATTCAGTACTTC
TRBD2	TRBV27	.	TRBJ2-4	CASSPWGGAKNIQYF	TGTGCCAGCAGTCCCTGGGGGGGGGCCAAAAACATTCAGTACTTC
TRBD2	TRBV7-8	.	TRBJ2-7	CASSSLGTSGDYEQYF	TGTGCCAGCAGCTCCCTCGGGACTAGCGGAGACTACGAGCAGTACTTC
.	TRBV11-2	.	TRBJ1-1	CASSLMNTEAFF	TGTGCCAGCAGCCTAATGAACACTGAAGCTTTCTTT
.	TRBV6-5	.	TRBJ2-5	CASSRSWTAQETQYF	TGTGCCAGCAGCCGATCATGGACGGCCCAAGAGACCCAGTACTTC
TRBD1	TRBV11-3	.	TRBJ1-1	CASSRGQGNAFF	TGTGCCAGCAGCAGGGGACAGGGGAACGCTTTCTTT
TRBD1	TRBV6-5	.	TRBJ1-5	CASSYARGGDQPQHF	TGTGCCAGCAGTTACGCCAGGGGGGGAGATCAGCCCCAGCATTTT
.	TRBV5-5	.	TRBJ1-1	CASTPHALMNTEAFF	TGTGCCAGCACCCCGCATGCCCTCATGAACACTGAAGCTTTCTTT
TRBD2	TRBV5-4	once	TRBJ2-7	CASSFLAGGEQYF	TGTGCCAGCAGCTTTTTAGCGGGAGGGGAGCAGTACTTC
.	TRBV11-2	.	TRBJ2-3	CASSPGPGGQYF	TGTGCCAGCAGCCCCGGACCAGGAGGGCAGTATTTT
.	TRBV27	.	TRBJ1-2	CASSARTAPSGYTF	TGTGCCAGCAGTGCCCGGACGGCCCCTTCGGGCTACACCTTC
.	TRBV30	once	TRBJ2-4	CAWTRSGLARDIQYF	TGTGCCTGGACTAGGTCCGGTCTAGCCAGGGACATTCAGTACTTC
TRBD2	TRBV5-6	.	TRBJ2-1	CASSLGLAGNIGNEQFF	TGTGCCAGCAGCTTGGGACTAGCGGGAAATATTGGCAATGAGCAGTTCTTC
.	TRBV4-1	few	TRBJ1-5	CASSPRTASNQPQHF	TGCGCCAGCAGTCCCAGGACAGCGAGCAATCAGCCCCAGCATTTT
.	TRBV19	.	TRBJ2-3	CASRGGGDAGDTQYF	TGTGCCAGTAGAGGGGGGGGAGATGCGGGAGATACGCAGTATTTT